These 23 T cell receptor beta chains came from one sample sequenced in a study of cytomegalovirus exposure and HLA in healthy donors. This PCR relied on a set of 60 Vbeta primers and 13 Jbeta primers. The method was immunoSEQ multiplex PCR; TCRdb's version includes in-frame clones alone and lacks a portion of them. The sample has roughly 120,000 clones; roughly 87% are singletons. The sequenced sample was PBMCs. These receptors were obtained from a woman aged 18-30 years in good health and CMV-seronegative.

This chain joins TRBV15 and TRBJ1-5; D may be TRBD1 (6 bases). V was shortened by 7 bases and J by 2 bases, with 12 bases between the two germline ends. Germline loops: CDR1 LNHNV, CDR2 YYDKDF (reference sequence). CDR3 size: 14 residues. The CDR3 reads CATTWAGGNQPQHF. The CDR3 DNA follows: TGTGCCACCACATGGGCAGGGGGCAATCAGCCCCAGCATTTT.

This clone appeared once. The CDR3, as DNA: TGTGCCACCAGCAGAGGGATCCGGGACTACACCTACGAGCAGTACTTC. This encodes CATSRGIRDYTYEQYF. The gene calls are TRBV15 and TRBJ2-7; the match to TRBD2 covers 7 bases. Germline V gene data show CDR1 as LNHNV and CDR2 as YYDKDF (reference sequence). V dropped 1 base and J dropped 2; count of bases not matched to a gene: 8. The CDR3 is 16 amino acids.

The gene calls are TRBV13 and TRBJ1-1; D not certain. The CDR3 contains 14 residues. Trimming pared 0 bases from V and 1 base from J, leaving 6 bases between. Germline lookup yields CDR1 PRHDT and CDR2 FYEKMQ (reference sequence). Here the CDR3 reads CASSLGPGNTEAFF. The CDR3 DNA sequence: TGTGCCAGCAGCTTAGGTCCAGGGAACACTGAAGCTTTCTTT.

In nucleotides, the CDR3 is TGTGCCAGTACCCCGGGGGGCCTAGATGGCTACACCTTC. This sequence encodes CASTPGGLDGYTF. The chain carries TRBV19 and TRBJ1-2, with D possibly matching TRBD1 (6 bases). The CDR3 length is 13 residues. Germline-derived CDR1 and CDR2 are LNHDA and SQIVND (reference sequence). V was clipped by 7 bases and J by 6 bases, with 15 bases between them.

The V call is TRBV4-2, the J call TRBJ2-3, with TRBD2 matching over 7 bases. With V trimmed by 1 base and J by 6 bases, 13 bases remained unmatched. Germline V CDR1 and CDR2: LGHNA, YNFKEQ. The CDR3 totals 17 residues. CDR3 sequence: CASSQVSGTGMGDTQYF. DNA for the CDR3: TGTGCCAGCAGCCAAGTGAGCGGGACCGGGATGGGGGATACGCAGTATTTT.

As concerns this clone: At one of its ends the junction is not consistent with the germline gene, which may arise from a read error. This sequence joins TRBV9 and TRBJ2-6; 9 nucleotides match TRBD1. Germline CDR1 reads SGDLS; CDR2 reads YYNGEE. The CDR3 contains 16 residues. The CDR3 sequence is CASSTGTGSGANGLTF. CDR3 in DNA: TGTGCCAGCAGCACCGGGACAGGGTCTGGGGCCAACGGCCTGACTTTC.

With regard to this clone: Sequence at one end of the junction differs from germline and may be a read error. This CDR3 is CSSSHSGWIGGNEQFF. In nucleotides, the CDR3 is TGTTCCAGCAGCCACTCGGGGTGGATAGGCGGCAATGAGCAGTTCTTC. This chain connects TRBV7-6 to TRBJ2-1; maybe TRBD2 (5 bases). From germline, CDR1 is SGHVS and CDR2 FNYEAQ. The CDR3 sequence is 16 residues long.

The rearrangement uses TRBV11-2 and TRBJ1-2; 11 nucleotides align to TRBD1. CDR1 and CDR2 from the germline V gene are SGHAT and FQNNGV. The J segment lost 4 bases and the V segment lost 5 bases, leaving 6 bases of the junction unmatched. The CDR3 spans 15 residues. The chain's CDR3 is CASSLPGTGGYGYTF. The CDR3 DNA sequence: TGTGCCAGCAGCCTACCCGGGACAGGGGGCTATGGCTACACCTTC.

This chain links TRBV5-1 with TRBJ2-5; no clear D gene. Looked up from germline, CDR1 is SGHRS and CDR2 is YFSETQ. V lost 0 bases, J lost 1 base, and 7 bases lay in between. The CDR3 is made up of 14 amino acids. For the CDR3, the DNA is TGCGCCAGCAGCTTGGCTGGCGGCCAAGAGACCCAGTACTTC. Amino acids: CASSLAGGQETQYF. The complete variable domain, with remaining parts taken from reference TRBV5-1 and TRBJ2-5, reads KAGVTQTPRYLIKTRGQQVTLSCSPISGHRSVSWYQQTPGQGLQFLFEYFSETQRNKGNFPGRFSGRQFSNSRSEMNVSTLELGDSALYLCASSLAGGQETQYFGPGTRLLVL.

The CDR3 coding sequence is TGTGCCAGCTCACCACCCGGGACTAGGAGGACTCAAGAGACCCAGTACTTC. This encodes CASSPPGTRRTQETQYF. The gene calls are TRBV18 and TRBJ2-5, with 8 bases identical to TRBD2. Germline V gives CDR1 KGHSH, CDR2 LQKENI. This CDR3 region has 17 residues. With V trimmed by 0 bases and J by 2 bases, 8 bases remained unmatched.

This rearrangement joins TRBV7-9 to TRBJ2-3, with D possibly being TRBD1 (6 bases). Germline V gives CDR1 SEHNR, CDR2 FQNEAQ (reference sequence). This CDR3 contains 12 residues. V gave up 5 bases and J gave up 4 bases, with 7 bases separating them. This CDR3 reads CASSQGSDTQYF. The CDR3 nucleotides are TGTGCCAGCAGCCAGGGGTCAGATACGCAGTATTTT.

The V gene is TRBV5-6, the J gene TRBJ1-2, with unresolved D. V shed 0 bases and J shed 4 bases, with 13 bases lying between them. Germline CDR1 and CDR2: SGHDT and YYEEEE. The CDR3 consists of 15 residues. This CDR3 reads CASSLGHPILYGYTF. CDR3 sequence (DNA): TGTGCCAGCAGCTTGGGACATCCAATTCTCTATGGCTACACCTTC.

The V call is TRBV30, the J call TRBJ1-5; D possibly corresponds to TRBD1 (5 bases). The germline CDR1 and CDR2 sequences are GTSNPN and SVGIG (reference sequence). V dropped 0 bases and J dropped 5 bases, with 11 bases sitting between them. This CDR3 contains 14 residues. As DNA, the CDR3 is TGTGCCTGGAGTGTAGGAGGGGAACATCAGCCCCAGCATTTT. This codes for CAWSVGGEHQPQHF.

The chain recombines TRBV15 with TRBJ1-2; D may be TRBD1 (6 bases). This CDR3 region has 15 residues. Trimming cost V 5 bases and J 0 bases, with 13 bases left between them. Germline V lookup: CDR1 LNHNV, CDR2 YYDKDF (reference sequence). CDR3 region: CATSGRTVTNYGYTF. The CDR3 region has the DNA TGTGCCACCAGCGGCAGGACAGTCACTAACTATGGCTACACCTTC.

V is TRBV9 and J is TRBJ1-4; D may be TRBD1 (5 bases). Between the trimmed V and J ends, which lost 4 bases and 9 bases, there was a span of 16 bases. The CDR3 is 14 amino acids. The germline gives CDR1 SGDLS, CDR2 YYNGEE. CDR3 sequence: CASSKLQAAKKLFF. In nucleotides, the CDR3 is TGTGCCAGCAGCAAGCTACAGGCTGCCAAAAAACTGTTTTTT.

The V gene is TRBV10-2, the J gene TRBJ2-7, with 8 nucleotides matching TRBD2. The germline gives CDR1 WSHSY, CDR2 SAAADI. The CDR3 totals 15 residues. With V trimmed by 7 bases and J by 10 bases, 18 bases remained unmatched. The CDR3 reads CASTELSGGPGAQYF. The CDR3, as DNA: TGCGCCAGCACGGAGTTGAGCGGGGGCCCGGGGGCCCAGTACTTC.

With regard to this clone: The junction and the germline gene differ at one end; a read error may be behind it. V gene TRBV5-1 combines with J gene TRBJ2-4; D may be TRBD2 (5 bases). The germline V gene has CDR1 SGHRS and CDR2 YFSETQ. The CDR3 has 12 residues. The CDR3 nucleotides are TGCGCCAGCAGCTTGGACGGGAACAGTCAGTACTTC. This translates into CASSLDGNSQYF.

The genes are TRBV6-6 and TRBJ2-5; 7 bases map to TRBD1. This CDR3 is 15 amino acids long. CDR1 is MNHNY, CDR2 SVGAGI, per germline (reference sequence). Unmatched junction bases numbered 8, after V lost 4 bases and J lost 3 bases. The CDR3 sequence: CASSSRRGPEETQYF. CDR3 DNA sequence: TGTGCCAGCAGTTCACGTAGGGGGCCGGAAGAGACCCAGTACTTC.

The V call is TRBV12-5, the J call TRBJ1-2; 8 nucleotides match TRBD1. Losses at the gene ends were 3 bases for V and 7 bases for J; bases not matched to a gene: 4. This CDR3 has 13 residues. Germline-derived CDR1 and CDR2 are LGHNT and FRNRAP. The chain's CDR3 is CASGFYQGAGYTF. CDR3 bases: TGTGCTAGTGGTTTTTATCAGGGGGCTGGCTACACCTTC.

V is TRBV6-5 and J is TRBJ2-1; 7 bases are shared with TRBD2. With V trimmed by 0 bases and J by 6 bases, 8 bases remained unmatched. This CDR3 is 16 amino acids long. CDR1 and CDR2 (germline): MNHEY, SVGAGI. CDR3: CASSYSGGEGLNEQFF. In DNA, the CDR3 is TGTGCCAGCAGTTACTCGGGGGGGGAGGGCCTCAATGAGCAGTTCTTC.

In nucleotides, the CDR3 is TGCGCCAGCAGCCAAGATCCCGGGATATTAGGCCACGAGCAGTACTTC. It encodes CASSQDPGILGHEQYF. The J gene is TRBJ2-7, the V gene TRBV4-3; D perhaps matches TRBD2 (5 bases). The germline gives CDR1 LGHNA, CDR2 YSLEER. The CDR3 consists of 16 residues. Trimming pared 0 bases from V and 5 bases from J, leaving 17 bases between.

The table lists this clone with a few counts. This chain connects TRBV6-5 to TRBJ2-7, with D uncertain. The CDR3 is 11 residues long. The V and J ends lost 8 bases and 3 bases respectively, with 8 bases between them. Germline V gene data show CDR1 as MNHEY and CDR2 as SVGAGI. The CDR3 here is CASSADYEQYF. For the CDR3, the DNA is TGTGCCAGCTCTGCGGACTACGAGCAGTACTTC.

A few counts support this clone. V usage is TRBV27 and J usage is TRBJ1-2, with D uncertain. Germline-derived CDR1 and CDR2 are MNHEY and SMNVEV (reference sequence). The CDR3 is made up of 14 amino acids. The ends were cut back, 1 base at V and 8 bases at J, with 14 bases in the middle. In DNA, the CDR3 is TGTGCCAGCAGTTTATTCGCCCGCGGGGAAGGCTACACCTTC. It is translated as CASSLFARGEGYTF.